The sequence of this TCR beta chain was determined in a study of control samples from healthy donors and cancer patients. This CDR3 comprises 13 residues. The germline CDR1 and CDR2 sequences are GTSNPN and SVGIG (reference sequence). Trimming left V 0 bases short and J 4 bases short, with 9 bases between. TCRdb's copy holds only in-frame clones and misses some; the assay was immunoSEQ multiplex PCR. The sample lists around 130,000 clones; just under 90% were seen once. The chain is built from TRBV30 and TRBJ1-2; D is unresolved. This clonotype was sampled from a middle-aged man with head and neck cancer. Sequencing was performed on PBMCs. CDR3 residues: CAWSVKSSYGYTF. Here the CDR3 DNA reads TGTGCCTGGAGTGTTAAGAGCTCCTATGGCTACACCTTC.